The clone carrying this T cell receptor beta chain was seen once. Its antigen is unidentified. This sample was taken from a study of shared clonotypes between healthy human individuals. Background on the study: The people who gave samples were two women and a few men aged 18 to 49.

Only in-frame clones appear in the TCRdb table, and some are missing; sequencing was by immunoSEQ multiplex PCR. Here the sample spans about 1 million clones, roughly 80% being singletons. In germline, CDR1 is SGHDT, CDR2 YYEEEE. V dropped 4 bases and J dropped 7; count of bases not matched to a gene: 4. The CDR3 spans 14 residues. General study points: All-four-donor shared clonotypes had higher generation probabilities than non-shared clonotypes did. Estimated richness values were generally larger in naive subsets than in memory subsets.

Sequencing was carried out using memory CD4+ T cells sorted from blood. Subset in this sample: CD45RA-negative fraction. This TCR was sampled from a man aged 18 to 30 in good health. The rearrangement uses TRBV5-6 and TRBJ1-6; 8 nucleotides line up with TRBD1. The CDR3 loop reads CASSGDRINSPLHF. The CDR3 nucleotides read TGTGCCAGCAGCGGGGACAGGATCAATTCACCCCTCCACTTT.